These T cell receptor beta chains were read from a single sample in a study of T cell repertoires in cytomegalovirus infection. TCRdb fed the reads into MiXCR, producing one record per CDR3 protein. The sample holds about 770,000 distinct CDR3 sequences, about 29% seen once. Their cognate antigens are unknown. Here the sequenced sample was cultured CD8+ T cells from PBMCs, taken from culture after CMV antigen stimulation. The receptors here all came from a human donor in good health (CMV status not recorded). Some clones in this sample may be carry-over from other donors' samples. The CDR3 runs from the conserved cysteine through the conserved F or W. The order of the fields is clone size, V gene, J gene, D gene, CDR3 protein, CDR3 DNA. The D gene is left open where the match is weak. For some rows the clone size is stated as once, few or many, or as a class when expanded; others skip it.

size: few; V: TRBV20-1; J: TRBJ2-1; D: TRBD2; CDR3: CSARAGLGQNEQFF; DNA: TGCAGTGCTAGAGCGGGACTAGGCCAGAATGAGCAGTTCTTC
size: many; V: TRBV7-6; J: TRBJ2-7; D: TRBD2; CDR3: CASSTTSGGSYEQYF; DNA: TGTGCCAGCAGCACAACTAGCGGGGGGTCCTACGAGCAGTACTTC
size: few; V: TRBV28; J: TRBJ1-5; D: TRBD1; CDR3: CASSTPTGGAWDQPQHF; DNA: TGTGCCAGCAGTACACCGACAGGGGGCGCGTGGGATCAGCCCCAGCATTTT
size: few; V: TRBV12-5; J: TRBJ1-1; D: TRBD1; CDR3: CASGFKTGGSSEAFF; DNA: TGTGCTAGTGGTTTCAAGACAGGGGGCTCTTCTGAAGCTTTCTTT
size: .; V: TRBV5-6; J: TRBJ1-2; D: .; CDR3: CASRAPGGLLPNYGYTF; DNA: TGTGCCAGCAGGGCCCCGGGAGGCCTCCTTCCTAACTATGGCTACACCTTC
size: few; V: TRBV4-1; J: TRBJ2-3; D: TRBD2; CDR3: CASSRVLSTGGRTDTQYF; DNA: TGCGCCAGCAGCCGGGTGCTTAGTACGGGGGGACGCACAGATACGCAGTATTTT
size: .; V: TRBV4-1; J: TRBJ2-2; D: TRBD1; CDR3: CASSQDWTGGFGELFF; DNA: TGCGCCAGCAGCCAAGACTGGACAGGGGGCTTCGGGGAGCTGTTTTTT
size: .; V: TRBV29-1; J: TRBJ2-5; D: .; CDR3: CSVEAGVQETQYF; DNA: TGCAGCGTTGAGGCAGGGGTCCAAGAGACCCAGTACTTC
size: few; V: TRBV27; J: TRBJ2-5; D: TRBD2; CDR3: CASGLAGGQTQYF; DNA: TGTGCCAGCGGTTTAGCGGGGGGGCAGACCCAGTACTTC
size: few; V: TRBV12-3/TRBV12-4; J: TRBJ2-3; D: .; CDR3: CASRPDSSTDTQYF; DNA: TGTGCCAGCAGACCTGACAGTAGCACAGATACGCAGTATTTT
size: few; V: TRBV19; J: TRBJ1-5; D: .; CDR3: CASQINGSPMAQHF; DNA: TGTGCCAGCCAAATTAACGGCAGCCCAATGGCCCAGCATTTT
size: few; V: TRBV27; J: TRBJ2-7; D: .; CDR3: CASSLRWGGGYEQYF; DNA: TGTGCCAGCAGTTTAAGGTGGGGAGGAGGATACGAGCAGTACTTC
size: few; V: TRBV10-3; J: TRBJ2-1; D: TRBD2; CDR3: CAISEFTSESSYNEQFF; DNA: TGTGCCATCAGTGAGTTTACTAGCGAGAGCTCCTACAATGAGCAGTTCTTC
size: few; V: TRBV12-3/TRBV12-4; J: TRBJ2-2; D: .; CDR3: CASSLRPQGAGELFF; DNA: TGTGCCAGCAGTTTAAGGCCACAGGGCGCCGGGGAGCTGTTTTTT
size: few; V: TRBV12-3/TRBV12-4; J: TRBJ1-6; D: .; CDR3: CASSHLLGEESAYNSPLHF; DNA: TGTGCCAGCAGTCATCTCCTGGGGGAGGAAAGCGCCTATAATTCACCCCTCCACTTT
size: .; V: TRBV25-1; J: TRBJ1-2; D: TRBD1; CDR3: CASSEGGQGPVF; DNA: TGTGCCAGCAGTGAGGGGGGACAGGGGCCCGTCTTC
size: .; V: TRBV29-1; J: TRBJ2-1; D: TRBD2; CDR3: CSVEGLTTSGGINEQFF; DNA: TGCAGCGTTGAAGGGCTCACAACTAGCGGGGGAATTAATGAGCAGTTCTTC
size: .; V: TRBV27; J: TRBJ1-1; D: TRBD1; CDR3: CASSFNAGGDTEAFF; DNA: TGTGCCAGCAGTTTTAATGCAGGGGGGGACACTGAAGCTTTCTTT
size: .; V: TRBV7-6; J: TRBJ2-1; D: .; CDR3: CASSSPLPGYNEQFF; DNA: TGTGCCAGCAGCTCGCCGTTGCCTGGCTACAATGAGCAGTTCTTC
size: few; V: TRBV7-9; J: TRBJ1-2; D: .; CDR3: CASSPIQGVYGYTF; DNA: TGTGCCAGCAGCCCCATTCAGGGAGTCTATGGCTACACCTTC